Included here is one T cell receptor beta chain sequence, with context. Its antigen is currently not known. The input lacks base qualities; no much larger clone sits a single base away. Measured from the cysteine to the phenylalanine, the CDR3 is 15 residues long. Just the 45-base CDR3 DNA is kept, in frame starting at base 1. At the junction V is shortened by 5 bases and J by 0 bases, with 13 bases in between. Receptors were amplified or captured by PCR. Instrument on record: Illumina HiSeq 2500. Molecular barcoding was employed in the preparation of TCR libraries, with unique molecular identifiers being used to normalize TCRbeta repertoire quantification. The public reads were run again by TCRdb, first through fastp at Q25 and then through MiXCR, and only productive beta chains were kept. Rows are combined by CDR3 protein, so each entry shows the most common genes and DNA. Within this sample are tens of thousands of distinct CDR3 sequences, with less than 20% of them counted one time only. Approximately 55% of the sample is in the top ten clones.

This sample stems from a study of T-cell reconstitution after alpha-beta-depleted transplantation in children (dated by TCRdb to the mid-2010s). Regarding the study in general: The study quantitatively tracked T-cell immune reconstitution after TCRalphabeta/CD19-depleted allogeneic hematopoietic cell transplantation in children using TCR repertoire profiling.

The study at large found these results: In some patients, the high TCRbeta diversity seen at day 60 was put down to recipient T cells and intrathymic progenitors that had survived conditioning. Over the following months the frequencies of hyperexpanded clones went down, and after one year T-cell counts and TCRbeta diversity were mostly credited to newly produced T cells. Apparently early alphabetaT-cell count recovery about two months after transplant reportedly relied on only several hundred rapidly expanded clones derived from non-depleted graft cells.

Sample treatment or condition, as interpreted from the label and publication: allogeneic hematopoietic cell transplantation with graft depleted of TCRalphabeta T cells and CD19 B cells. TCRalphabeta/CD19-depleted allogeneic hematopoietic cell grafts were given to the transplant recipients, all of whom were children. The sequence was obtained from a male patient aged 2 to 10 who had a stem cell transplant for acute lymphoblastic leukemia, so the T cells may come from the graft donor. Sequenced here: PBMCs, mostly from graft donor cells, sampled 360 days after TCRalphabeta/CD19-depleted stem cell transplant. Recombination joined TRBV12-3 or TRBV12-4 with TRBJ2-5; a weak D assignment points to TRBD1 (5 bases agree). The DNA sequence is TGTGCCAGCAGTCTCCAGGGTCGGTACCAAGAGACCCAGTACTTC. Its product reads: CASSLQGRYQETQYF.